The clone carrying this T cell receptor (beta chain) showed up many times. The antigen is not known. Addition of a universal primer site occurred through template switching, and cDNA carried unique molecular identifiers. TCRdb re-derived calls from the 5' RACE reads in MiXCR, one entry per CDR3 protein. The table records around 1.7 million distinct CDR3 sequences, roughly a third of them present only once. V lost 1 base and J 7 bases, leaving 4 bases between the germline ends. Germline loops: CDR1 MGHRA, CDR2 YSYEKL. The CDR3 spans 12 residues. The sample comes from a study of identical twins. Study observations and caveats: Invariant cells of the MAIT and iNKT types might have partly distorted the zero-insertion analyses.

The source of this sequence is a newborn girl in good health. What was sequenced was cord blood. V usage is TRBV4-1 and J usage is TRBJ1-4; D gene unclear. Here the CDR3 reads CASSQGGEKLFF. The CDR3 DNA follows: TGCGCCAGCAGCCAAGGGGGTGAAAAACTGTTTTTT.